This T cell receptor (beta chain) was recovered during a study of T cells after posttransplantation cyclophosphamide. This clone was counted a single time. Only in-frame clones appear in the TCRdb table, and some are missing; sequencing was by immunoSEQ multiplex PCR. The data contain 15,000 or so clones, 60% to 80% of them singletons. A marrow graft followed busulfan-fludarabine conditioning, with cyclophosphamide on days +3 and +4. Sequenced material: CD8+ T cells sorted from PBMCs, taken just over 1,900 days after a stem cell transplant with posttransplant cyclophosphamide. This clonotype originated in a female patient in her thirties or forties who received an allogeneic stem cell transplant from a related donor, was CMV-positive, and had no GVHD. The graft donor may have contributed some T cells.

CDR3: CASSIYPGRGVGEAFF. The CDR3 DNA reads TGTGCCAGCAGTATTTACCCAGGGCGGGGTGTTGGAGAAGCTTTCTTT. This chain links TRBV7-9 with TRBJ1-1, with TRBD1 as a possible D gene (5 bases). Germline CDR1 SEHNR, CDR2 FQNEAQ (reference sequence). The CDR3 consists of 16 residues. Trimming took 6 bases from V and 8 from J, leaving 25 bases between them.